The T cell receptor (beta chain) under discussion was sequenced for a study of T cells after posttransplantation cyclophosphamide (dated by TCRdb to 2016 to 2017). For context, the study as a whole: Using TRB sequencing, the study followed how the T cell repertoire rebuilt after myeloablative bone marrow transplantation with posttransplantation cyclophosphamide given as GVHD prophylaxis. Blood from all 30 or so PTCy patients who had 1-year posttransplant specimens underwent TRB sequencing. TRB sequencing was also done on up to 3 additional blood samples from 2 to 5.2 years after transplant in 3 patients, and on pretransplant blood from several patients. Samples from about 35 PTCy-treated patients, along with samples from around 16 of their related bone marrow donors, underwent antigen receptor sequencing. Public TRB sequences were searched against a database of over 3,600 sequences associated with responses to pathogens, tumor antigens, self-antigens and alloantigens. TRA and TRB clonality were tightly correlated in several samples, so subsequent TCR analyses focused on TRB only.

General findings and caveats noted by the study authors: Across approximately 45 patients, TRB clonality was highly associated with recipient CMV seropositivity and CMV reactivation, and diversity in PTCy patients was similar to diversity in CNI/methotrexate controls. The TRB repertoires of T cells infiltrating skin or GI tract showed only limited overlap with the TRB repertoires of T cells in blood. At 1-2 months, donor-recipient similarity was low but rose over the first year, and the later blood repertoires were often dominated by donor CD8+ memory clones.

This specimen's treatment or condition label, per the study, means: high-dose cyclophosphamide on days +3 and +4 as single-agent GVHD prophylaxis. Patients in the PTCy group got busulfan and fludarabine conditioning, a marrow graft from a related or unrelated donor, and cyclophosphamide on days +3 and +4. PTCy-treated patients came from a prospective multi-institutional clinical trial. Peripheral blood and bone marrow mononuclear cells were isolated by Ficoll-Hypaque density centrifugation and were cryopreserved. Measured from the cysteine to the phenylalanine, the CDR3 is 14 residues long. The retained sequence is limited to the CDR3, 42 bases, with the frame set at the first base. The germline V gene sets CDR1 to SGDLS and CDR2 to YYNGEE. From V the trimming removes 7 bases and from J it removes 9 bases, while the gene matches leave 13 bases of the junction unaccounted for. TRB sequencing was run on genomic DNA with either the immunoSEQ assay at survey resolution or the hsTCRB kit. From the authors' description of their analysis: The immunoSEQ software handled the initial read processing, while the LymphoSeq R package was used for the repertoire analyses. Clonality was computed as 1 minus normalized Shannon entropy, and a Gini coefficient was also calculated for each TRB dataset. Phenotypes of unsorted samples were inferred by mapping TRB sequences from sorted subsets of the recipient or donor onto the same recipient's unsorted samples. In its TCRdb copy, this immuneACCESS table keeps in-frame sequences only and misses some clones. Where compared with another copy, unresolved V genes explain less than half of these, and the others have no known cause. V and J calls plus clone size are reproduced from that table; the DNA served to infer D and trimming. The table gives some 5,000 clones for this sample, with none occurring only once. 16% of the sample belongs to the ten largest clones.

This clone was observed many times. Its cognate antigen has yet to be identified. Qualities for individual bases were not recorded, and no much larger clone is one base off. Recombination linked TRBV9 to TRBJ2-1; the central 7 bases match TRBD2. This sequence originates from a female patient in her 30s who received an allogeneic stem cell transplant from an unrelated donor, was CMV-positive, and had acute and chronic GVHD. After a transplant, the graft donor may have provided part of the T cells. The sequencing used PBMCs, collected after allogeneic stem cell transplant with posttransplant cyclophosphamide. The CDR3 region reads CASSGMGGPGEQFF. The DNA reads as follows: TGTGCCAGCTCGGGGATGGGAGGGCCGGGTGAGCAGTTCTTC. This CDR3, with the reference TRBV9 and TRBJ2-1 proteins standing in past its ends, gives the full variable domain DSGVTQTPKHLITATGQRVTLRCSPRSGDLSVYWYQQSLDQGLQFLIQYYNGEERAKGNILERFSAQQFPDLHSELNLSSLELGDSALYFCASSGMGGPGEQFFGPGTRLTVL.